Below, one T cell receptor (beta chain) is given with its context. With 0 bases clipped from V and 4 bases from J, the junction kept 3 bases outside the gene matches. The germline V gene has CDR1 SGHRS and CDR2 YFSETQ. This CDR3 has 14 amino acids. Participants were aged about 18 to 100 years from about two dozen US areas. Either two negative PCRs, clearance, or symptom resolution qualified Cohort 3 donors as recovered. The source of the sample is a study of blood T cell repertoires in COVID-19. Background on the study: COVID-19 samples collected from the United States, Italy and Spain covered acute and convalescent phases.

Authors' processing steps: Estimated nucleated cell counts came from reference gene primer amplification. The protocol was immunoSEQ multiplex PCR, while the TCRdb copy is restricted to in-frame clones and leaves out a portion. V, J and clone size derive from that table, while D and trimming were established from the DNA sequence. The sample lists approximately 360,000 clones; 83% were seen once. The specimen sequenced was PBMCs or T cells enriched from blood (not recorded which). The chain employs TRBV5-1 and TRBJ1-1, with 7 nucleotides matching TRBD1. The TCR was taken from a woman aged 50 to 65 who had recovered from COVID-19. Here the CDR3 DNA reads TGCGCCAGCAGCTTGGGACAGGGTGTCACTGAAGCTTTCTTT. Its translation: CASSLGQGVTEAFF.